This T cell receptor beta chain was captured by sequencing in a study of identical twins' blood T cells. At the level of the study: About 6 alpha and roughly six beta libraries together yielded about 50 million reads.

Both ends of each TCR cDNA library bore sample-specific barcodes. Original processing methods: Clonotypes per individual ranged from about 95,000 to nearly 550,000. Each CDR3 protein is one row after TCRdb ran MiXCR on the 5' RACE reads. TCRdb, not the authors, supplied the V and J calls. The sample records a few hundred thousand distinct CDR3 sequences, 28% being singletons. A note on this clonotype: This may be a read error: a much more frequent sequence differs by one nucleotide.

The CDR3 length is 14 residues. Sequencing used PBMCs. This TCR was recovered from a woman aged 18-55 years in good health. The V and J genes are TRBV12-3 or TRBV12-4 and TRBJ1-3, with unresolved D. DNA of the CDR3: TGTGCCAGCAGTGCCGGACTCTCTAGAAACACCATATATTTT. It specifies CASSAGLSRNTIYF.